The 7 T cell receptor beta chains presented below share a single source sample, sequenced in a study of beta chain features in type 1 diabetes. All of the isolated RNA was reverse transcribed, so expressed TCRB transcripts were sequenced. The data were produced by immunoSEQ multiplex PCR, yet TCRdb's version contains in-frame clones alone and is incomplete. This table has about 400,000 clones, 10% to 15% appearing once. The study's findings and limits: When Type 1 diabetes patients were examined, their TCRB CDR3s proved moderately but significantly shorter in all four CD4+ subsets.

These receptors lack a known antigen. The sequenced sample was naive CD4+ T cells from blood. The receptors originated from a woman younger than 35 with type 1 diabetes.

This clone was counted only a few times. V usage is TRBV11-2 and J usage is TRBJ1-2; a possible D gene is TRBD1 (6 bases). Deletions cut 5 bases from V and 2 bases from J, with 15 bases between. The CDR3 is 15 amino acids. Germline CDR1 SGHAT, CDR2 FQNNGV. The CDR3 DNA reads TGTGCCAGCAGCCCCGTGATTAGGGGGAACTATGGCTACACCTTC. Translating gives CASSPVIRGNYGYTF.

The chain has TRBV7-9 and TRBJ2-7, with D tentatively TRBD2 (6 bases). The CDR3 is 15 amino acids. Trimming stripped 0 bases from V and 6 bases from J, with 15 bases between. From germline, CDR1 is SEHNR and CDR2 FQNEAQ (reference sequence). In DNA form, the CDR3 reads TGTGCCAGCAGCTTAGCGCGGGTCGGGAGTAGCGAGCAGTACTTC. It translates to CASSLARVGSSEQYF.

The chain joins TRBV19 to TRBJ2-7, with a possible D match to TRBD1 (6 bases). Germline V gene lookup returns CDR1 LNHDA and CDR2 SQIVND (reference sequence). Trimming shortened V by 4 bases and J by 7 bases, and 20 bases separated the two germline ends. CDR3 length: 15 residues. The DNA for the CDR3 is TGTGCCAGTAGTACCGGGACACGGATTTATGGGGAGCAGTACTTC. Translation: CASSTGTRIYGEQYF.

This clone was seen more than once but under ten times. The chain carries TRBV7-2 and TRBJ1-6, with D perhaps matching TRBD1 (6 bases). Germline assignment: CDR1 SGHTA and CDR2 FQGNSA. The CDR3 has 15 residues. With 4 bases removed from V and 11 bases from J, the gap between germline ends came to 18 bases. The CDR3 loop reads CASSSRTVTGAPLHF. The CDR3 DNA reads as TGTGCCAGCAGCTCCCGGACAGTCACGGGCGCACCCCTCCACTTT.

This clone was counted only a few times. The chain uses TRBV5-1 and TRBJ1-2; 10 nucleotides align to TRBD1. Trimming took 5 bases from V and 8 from J; bases not matched to a gene: 6. Germline assignment: CDR1 SGHRS and CDR2 YFSETQ. The CDR3 has 13 residues. The CDR3 sequence: CASRSDRGRGYTF. The CDR3 DNA is TGCGCCAGCAGATCAGACAGGGGGCGAGGCTACACCTTC.

This clone has just a few counts. J is TRBJ2-7 and V is TRBV5-6; TRBD2 matches at 14 bases. This CDR3 is built from 15 residues. V dropped 4 bases and J dropped 3; count of bases not matched to a gene: 3. Germline assignment: CDR1 SGHDT and CDR2 YYEEEE. The CDR3 DNA reads TGTGCCAGCAGCACCGGACTAGCGGGGGGCTACGAGCAGTACTTC. It translates to CASSTGLAGGYEQYF.

The chain uses TRBV5-1 and TRBJ1-4; TRBD1 matches at 9 bases. Losses at the gene ends were 4 bases for V and 5 bases for J; bases not matched to a gene: 6. Germline CDR1 and CDR2: SGHRS and YFSETQ. The CDR3 length is 15 residues. The CDR3 bases are TGCGCCAGCAGCCCCGGCGGGACAGGGAATGAAAAACTGTTTTTT. Translation: CASSPGGTGNEKLFF.